This T cell receptor (beta chain) was sequenced during a study of cytomegalovirus exposure and HLA in healthy donors. The V end lost 10 bases, the J end lost 0 bases, and 12 bases lay between the germline ends. Germline CDR1 reads MNHNS; CDR2 reads SASEGT. This CDR3 is 14 amino acids long. 13 Jbeta primers and 60 Vbeta primers were used for the PCR. Data came from immunoSEQ multiplex PCR; TCRdb stores just in-frame clones and leaves some out. The data contain around 87,000 clones, around three quarters of them singletons. This sequence joins TRBV6-1 and TRBJ2-2; D remains ambiguous. This receptor was taken from a man in his forties in good health and CMV-seronegative. The sample comprised PBMCs. The CDR3 loop reads CATSAAPNTGELFF. As DNA, the CDR3 is TGTGCCACTTCTGCGGCCCCGAACACCGGGGAGCTGTTTTTT.